This entry concerns a single T cell receptor beta chain. The data stem from a study of blood T cell repertoires in COVID-19. Study information: COVID-19 samples from acute and convalescent phases originated in the United States, Italy and Spain. From T cells, B-cell-depleted T cells, or PBMCs came the material, which was cDNA or gDNA.

Trimming removed 5 bases at V and 6 bases at J, with 16 bases between. The CDR3 loop spans 14 amino acids. Germline-derived CDR1 and CDR2 are SGHAT and FQNNGV. Method: immunoSEQ multiplex PCR; TCRdb's copy keeps in-frame clones and lacks some. The sample includes about 34,000 clones, 90% of them seen just once. Sequenced material: peripheral blood. This chain links TRBV11-2 with TRBJ1-2; D is unclear. The clonotype originates from a man in his sixties with active or convalescent COVID-19. CDR3 sequence: CASSQSGLQHGYTF. The CDR3 DNA reads as TGTGCCAGCAGCCAAAGTGGCCTACAGCATGGCTACACCTTC. The whole variable domain, filled in from reference TRBV11-2 and TRBJ1-2, reads EAGVAQSPRYKIIEKRQSVAFWCNPISGHATLYWYQQILGQGPKLLIQFQNNGVVDDSQLPKDRFSAERLKGVDSTLKIQPAKLEDSAVYLCASSQSGLQHGYTFGSGTRLTVV.